The 13 T cell receptor beta chains reported below all come from one sample, sequenced in a study of shared clonotypes between healthy human individuals. Method: immunoSEQ multiplex PCR; TCRdb's copy keeps in-frame clones and lacks some. The data hold a few million clones, with more than 85% observed a single time. Sequencing used naive CD4+ T cells from PBMCs. Documented subset: CD45RA+ positively selected. These receptors all stem from a man between 18 and 35 years old in good health. Some clones in this sample may be carry-over from other donors' samples.

J is TRBJ1-5 and V is TRBV10-3; no reliable D call. The CDR3 is 14 residues long. Germline lookup yields CDR1 ENHRY and CDR2 SYGVKD. V shed 0 bases and J shed 5 bases, with 8 bases lying between them. The CDR3, as DNA: TGTGCCATCAGTGAGTCGGGGTCGGATCAGCCCCAGCATTTT. Translation: CAISESGSDQPQHF.

The chain recombines TRBV7-2 with TRBJ2-1; the match to TRBD2 covers 10 bases. The V segment lost 5 bases and the J segment 4 bases; nucleotides outside the gene matches: 8. The CDR3 has 16 residues. Germline CDR1 and CDR2: SGHTA and FQGNSA. This CDR3 reads CASSAGLAALYNEQFF. CDR3 DNA sequence: TGTGCCAGCAGCGCAGGACTAGCGGCATTATACAATGAGCAGTTCTTC.

The V and J genes are TRBV29-1 and TRBJ2-7; maybe TRBD1 (5 bases). V dropped 7 bases and J dropped 1 base, with 14 bases sitting between them. Per germline, CDR1 SQVTM and CDR2 ANQGSEA. This CDR3 region has 13 residues. The CDR3 spells CSGVVGASYEQYF. In nucleotides, the CDR3 is TGCAGCGGCGTTGTAGGGGCTTCCTACGAGCAGTACTTC.

The chain links TRBV27 to TRBJ1-5; TRBD1 matches 7 bases. There are 13 residues in the CDR3. Germline assignment: CDR1 MNHEY and CDR2 SMNVEV (reference sequence). The trim removed 5 bases at V and 6 bases at J, leaving 4 bases unmatched. CDR3 residues: CASSGQGGQPQHF. DNA of the CDR3: TGTGCCAGCAGTGGGCAGGGGGGTCAGCCCCAGCATTTT.

The V and J genes are TRBV30 and TRBJ2-7, with 7 bases lining up with TRBD1. Trimming took 3 bases from V and 3 from J; bases not matched to a gene: 2. The germline CDR1 and CDR2 sequences are GTSNPN and SVGIG (reference sequence). This CDR3 has 12 residues. The CDR3 region is CAWRTGNYEQYF. The CDR3 DNA reads TGTGCCTGGAGGACAGGGAACTACGAGCAGTACTTC.

J is TRBJ1-1 and V is TRBV19; D is undetermined. Germline V gene sequence: CDR1 LNHDA, CDR2 SQIVND (reference sequence). This CDR3 has 13 residues. Trimming pared 5 bases from V and 4 bases from J, leaving 11 bases between. The CDR3 protein is CASSEGRSTEAFF. Written as DNA, the CDR3 is TGTGCCAGTAGTGAAGGCAGGTCCACTGAAGCTTTCTTT.

This rearrangement joins TRBV27 to TRBJ1-1; a possible D gene is TRBD1 (5 bases). The germline V and J ends were trimmed by 8 bases and 3 bases, with 13 bases remaining between them. CDR1 is MNHEY and CDR2 is SMNVEV in the germline V gene (reference sequence). The CDR3 contains 13 residues. The CDR3 region has the DNA TGTGCCAGCCGAGGGGTGGCGTACACTGAAGCTTTCTTT. It encodes CASRGVAYTEAFF.

With regard to this clone: The identical CDR3 is also encoded by other nucleotide sequences in the sample. V usage is TRBV18 and J usage is TRBJ2-5; D remains ambiguous. V dropped 2 bases and J dropped 2 bases, with 6 bases sitting between them. This CDR3 has 13 amino acids. Germline V gene sequence: CDR1 KGHSH, CDR2 LQKENI. The CDR3 sequence: CASSPRLQETQYF. CDR3 sequence (DNA): TGTGCCAGCTCACCAAGGTTACAAGAGACCCAGTACTTC. Variable domain in full (rest from reference TRBV18 and TRBJ2-5): NAGVMQNPRHLVRRRGQEARLRCSPMKGHSHVYWYRQLPEEGLKFMVYLQKENIIDESGMPKERFSAEFPKEGPSILRIQQVVRGDSAAYFCASSPRLQETQYFGPGTRLLVL.

This clone was counted a few times. The rearrangement uses TRBV6-5 and TRBJ1-2, with D perhaps matching TRBD1 (6 bases). With 2 bases removed from V and 5 bases from J, the gap between germline ends came to 9 bases. This CDR3 spans 13 amino acids. Looked up from germline, CDR1 is MNHEY and CDR2 is SVGAGI. The CDR3 nucleotides read TGTGCCAGCAGTTACCGGCAGGGGTATGGCTACACCTTC. Its protein product is CASSYRQGYGYTF.

This clone was counted a single time. The rearrangement uses TRBV19 and TRBJ2-5; D is perhaps TRBD2 (6 bases). The CDR3 runs to 13 residues. From germline, CDR1 is LNHDA and CDR2 SQIVND (reference sequence). The ends were cut back, 9 bases at V and 4 bases at J, with 15 bases in the middle. The CDR3 nucleotides are TGTGCCAGCAATCGGGGGAAGGGAGAGACCCAGTACTTC. This codes for CASNRGKGETQYF.

V is TRBV23-1 and J is TRBJ2-3; no clear D. TRBV23-1 is an open reading frame, and its role is uncertain. The CDR3 spans 17 residues. Trimming cost V 3 bases and J 1 base, with 17 bases left between them. In DNA, the CDR3 is TGCGCCAGCAGTCATATAATATCAGCCCTTGGCACAGATACGCAGTATTTT. The encoded protein is CASSHIISALGTDTQYF.

This clone was found once. The rearrangement uses TRBV7-9 and TRBJ1-1, with D possibly matching TRBD1 (5 bases). The CDR3 consists of 16 residues. Germline lookup yields CDR1 SEHNR and CDR2 FQNEAQ (reference sequence). V was trimmed by 5 bases and J by 0 bases, leaving 16 bases between them. The CDR3 DNA reads as TGTGCCAGCAGCCAAGATCAGGGCGGGGTGAACACTGAAGCTTTCTTT. This translates into CASSQDQGGVNTEAFF.

V is TRBV9 and J is TRBJ1-1, with 8 bases fitting TRBD1. The J segment lost 0 bases and the V segment lost 0 bases, leaving 7 bases of the junction unmatched. The CDR3 extends over 17 amino acids. Germline CDR1 reads SGDLS; CDR2 reads YYNGEE. Here the CDR3 DNA reads TGTGCCAGCAGCGTAGGAGTCAGGGGGCCGGTGAACACTGAAGCTTTCTTT. It specifies CASSVGVRGPVNTEAFF.